Following are 14 T cell receptor beta chains from one sample sequenced in a study of cytomegalovirus exposure and HLA in healthy donors. The PCR employed 60 Vbeta primers together with 13 Jbeta primers. Using immunoSEQ multiplex PCR, the repertoire was profiled, and TCRdb retains in-frame clones only, with some absent. The sample records 65,000 to 75,000 clones, roughly 74% being singletons. The sequencing sample was made of PBMCs. All receptors come from a woman in her sixties in good health and CMV-seropositive.

CDR3 nucleotide sequence: TGCGCCAGCAGCCAGCCGGGACAGACACTCATGAACACTGAAGCTTTCTTT. Amino acids: CASSQPGQTLMNTEAFF. The rearrangement joins TRBV4-1 to TRBJ1-1; TRBD1 matches at 7 bases. V lost 3 bases to trimming and J lost 0 bases; unmatched junction nucleotides: 10. Germline V CDR1 and CDR2: MGHRA, YSYEKL. The CDR3 extends over 17 amino acids.

This clone occurred a few times. The chain is built from TRBV5-8 and TRBJ1-2, with 7 nucleotides matching TRBD1. This CDR3 region has 14 residues. Per germline, CDR1 SGHTS and CDR2 YDEGEE. V lost 4 bases and J lost 4; bases outside the gene matches: 7. CDR3 loop: CASSPSTGLYGYTF. The CDR3 coding sequence is TGTGCCAGCAGCCCCTCGACAGGGCTCTATGGCTACACCTTC.

The rearrangement links TRBV5-1 to TRBJ2-7; maybe TRBD1 (6 bases). Trimming left V 0 bases short and J 1 base short, with 8 bases between. This CDR3 spans 14 amino acids. CDR1 is SGHRS, CDR2 YFSETQ, per germline. The DNA for the CDR3 is TGCGCCAGCAGCTTGGCCGGACAGTCCTACGAGCAGTACTTC. Translation gives CASSLAGQSYEQYF.

The genes are TRBV28 and TRBJ2-7; 9 bases align to TRBD1. The CDR3 runs 15 residues. V lost 6 bases, J lost 6 bases, and 12 bases stayed unmatched. In germline, CDR1 is MDHEN, CDR2 SYDVKM. CDR3 in amino acids: CASRLPQGAISEQYF. The CDR3 bases are TGTGCCAGCAGATTACCACAGGGGGCGATTTCCGAGCAGTACTTC.

This clone has more than one count but fewer than ten. V usage is TRBV13 and J usage is TRBJ1-6; D is unresolved. V lost 0 bases and J 7 bases, leaving 7 bases between the germline ends. This CDR3 is built from 14 residues. Germline lookup yields CDR1 PRHDT and CDR2 FYEKMQ (reference sequence). In DNA, the CDR3 is TGTGCCAGCAGCTTAGGGACGGGGAATTCACCCCTCCACTTT. Its protein is CASSLGTGNSPLHF.

This clone has just a few counts. This chain uses TRBV4-2 with TRBJ2-1; the match to TRBD2 covers 7 bases. From germline, CDR1 is LGHNA and CDR2 YNFKEQ. The CDR3 spans 16 residues. With V trimmed by 0 bases and J by 2 bases, 4 bases remained unmatched. The CDR3 loop reads CASSQDGGGAYNEQFF. The CDR3 DNA follows: TGTGCCAGCAGCCAAGATGGGGGGGGTGCCTACAATGAGCAGTTCTTC.

CDR3 coding DNA: TGTGCCAGCAGCCAAGCCTACGGGCAGGGGAGGGGTCCGACTGAAGCTTTCTTT. Translation: CASSQAYGQGRGPTEAFF. This chain links TRBV14 with TRBJ1-1; weak D call: TRBD1 (6 bases). The germline V and J ends were trimmed by 1 base and 5 bases, with 23 bases remaining between them. Germline V gives CDR1 SGHDN, CDR2 FVKESK. This CDR3 is built from 18 residues. Variable domain in full (rest from reference TRBV14 and TRBJ1-1): EAGVTQFPSHSVIEKGQTVTLRCDPISGHDNLYWYRRVMGKEIKFLLHFVKESKQDESGMPNNRFLAERTGGTYSTLKVQPAELEDSGVYFCASSQAYGQGRGPTEAFFGQGTRLTVV.

The chain couples TRBV6-1 to TRBJ2-7, with 7 bases matching TRBD1. The J segment lost 0 bases and the V segment lost 8 bases, leaving 7 bases of the junction unmatched. Germline V gives CDR1 MNHNS, CDR2 SASEGT. The CDR3 totals 14 residues. CDR3 nucleotide sequence: TGTGCCAGCCACCGGGACAGTGGCTCCTACGAGCAGTACGTC. Translated, it gives CASHRDSGSYEQYV.

This chain joins TRBV27 and TRBJ1-4, with TRBD1 as a possible D gene (6 bases). Germline lookup yields CDR1 MNHEY and CDR2 SMNVEV (reference sequence). This CDR3 comprises 14 residues. The V end was cut by 3 bases, the J end by 5 bases, with 10 bases between. The CDR3 DNA is TGTGCCAGCAGTTTCAATAGGGGGAATGAAAAACTGTTTTTT. Its protein is CASSFNRGNEKLFF.

This clone was seen more than once but under ten times. The chain joins TRBV27 to TRBJ1-6, with D unclear. This CDR3 spans 16 amino acids. Germline CDR1 and CDR2: MNHEY and SMNVEV (reference sequence). Trimming removed 2 bases at V and 0 bases at J, with 8 bases between. The CDR3 sequence: CASSLRYSSYNSPLHF. CDR3 coding DNA: TGTGCCAGCAGTTTACGGTACAGCTCCTATAATTCACCCCTCCACTTT.

This clone was detected a few times. One end of the junction does not line up with germline, which may come from a read error. This chain joins TRBV2 and TRBJ2-2; D remains unclear. The CDR3 contains 15 residues. Germline lookup yields CDR1 SNHLY and CDR2 FYNNEI. This chain's CDR3 is CASSEAGLNSGELFF. The CDR3 bases are TGTGCCAGCAGTGAAGCGGGCCTGAACTCCGGGGAGCTGTTTTTT. The variable domain in full, completed from reference TRBV2 and TRBJ2-2, reads EPEVTQTPSHQVTQMGQEVILRCVPISNHLYFYWYRQILGQKVEFLVSFYNNEISEKSEIFDDQFSVERPDGSNFTLKIRSTKLEDSAMYFCASSEAGLNSGELFFGEGSRLTVL.

In the case of this clone: At one of its ends the junction is not consistent with the germline gene, which may arise from a read error. Other DNA variants within this sample encode the same CDR3. The chain links TRBV29-1 to TRBJ1-1, with TRBD1 matching 7 bases. The germline V gene encodes CDR1 SQVTM and CDR2 ANQGSEA. The length of the CDR3 is 13 residues. The CDR3 DNA is TGCAGCGTTGTGACAGGGCGGAACACTGAAGCCTTCTTT. Translating gives CSVVTGRNTEAFF.

The chain carries TRBV5-4 and TRBJ1-3; 8 bases map to TRBD1. This CDR3 has 15 residues. The germline CDR1 and CDR2 sequences are SGHNT and YYREEE (reference sequence). V lost 3 bases, J lost 0 bases, and 2 bases stayed unmatched. CDR3 nucleotide sequence: TGTGCCAGCAGCTCGGGACAGGTCTCTGGAAACACCATATATTTT. Its translation: CASSSGQVSGNTIYF.

This clone was seen a few times. This rearrangement joins TRBV5-1 to TRBJ1-5; D perhaps matches TRBD1 (5 bases). The CDR3 is made up of 16 amino acids. CDR1 and CDR2 (germline): SGHRS, YFSETQ. V lost 4 bases to trimming and J lost 2 bases, with 16 bases between them. The CDR3 loop reads CASSPTSDTRNQPQHF. The CDR3 bases are TGCGCCAGCAGCCCTACCTCGGACACCCGCAATCAGCCCCAGCATTTT. Full variable domain (remainder filled in from reference TRBV5-1 and TRBJ1-5): KAGVTQTPRYLIKTRGQQVTLSCSPISGHRSVSWYQQTPGQGLQFLFEYFSETQRNKGNFPGRFSGRQFSNSRSEMNVSTLELGDSALYLCASSPTSDTRNQPQHFGDGTRLSIL.